Listed here are 20 T cell receptor beta chains from one sample, sequenced in a study of PD-1 blockade in classical Hodgkin lymphoma (dated by TCRdb to 2018 to 2021). The library was obtained by the immunoSEQ multiplex PCR assay. TCRdb holds this immuneACCESS table with in-frame rearrangements only. Some clones are missing; in checked studies, unresolved V genes explain under half, and the rest has no known cause. In this sample the table shows 9,500 or so clones, roughly 82% of which occur a single time. The top ten constitute under 55% of the sample. The sample's time point label, decoded: cycle 4 day 1 (C4D1), after less than seven weeks of nivolumab. Every trial patient had relapsed following autologous stem cell transplantation, and prior brentuximab vedotin exposure was what differed among cohorts A, B and C. The material was peripheral blood mononuclear cells (PBMCs), obtained before the fourth cycle of nivolumab. The receptor source for this set is a human donor with classical Hodgkin lymphoma.

This chain uses TRBV7-9 with TRBJ1-1, with 10 nucleotides matching TRBD1. Germline V gene data show CDR1 as SEHNR and CDR2 as FQNEAQ (reference sequence). The CDR3 spans 15 residues. V shed 3 bases, J shed 5 bases, and the junction held 6 bases outside the gene matches. CDR3 nucleotide sequence: TGTGCCAGCAGCTTCCGACAGGGGGCGGAAACTGAAGCTTTCTTT. This codes for CASSFRQGAETEAFF.

This rearrangement joins TRBV6-6 to TRBJ2-2; no clear D gene. The CDR3 runs 14 residues. CDR1 is MNHNY and CDR2 is SVGAGI in the germline V gene (reference sequence). With 6 bases removed from V and 1 base from J, the gap between germline ends came to 9 bases. CDR3 protein: CASRNGQNTGELFF. The DNA for the CDR3 is TGTGCCAGCAGAAACGGGCAGAACACCGGGGAGCTGTTTTTT.

V and J are TRBV7-9 and TRBJ1-4, with TRBD1 matching over 7 bases. Unmatched junction bases numbered 7, after V lost 4 bases and J lost 5 bases. From germline, CDR1 is SEHNR and CDR2 FQNEAQ (reference sequence). The CDR3 runs 15 residues. The CDR3 nucleotides read TGTGCCAGCAGCTACCGACAGGGTGCAAATGAAAAACTGTTTTTT. It is translated as CASSYRQGANEKLFF.

The chain employs TRBV7-9 and TRBJ2-2; 7 bases line up with TRBD1. V trimming: 6 bases; J trimming: 1 base; junction bases outside the gene matches: 2. The CDR3 loop spans 14 amino acids. CDR1 and CDR2 from the germline V gene are SEHNR and FQNEAQ (reference sequence). CDR3 sequence reads: CASSYRGNTGELFF. CDR3 nucleotides: TGTGCCAGCAGTTACAGGGGGAACACCGGGGAGCTGTTTTTT.

The V and J genes are TRBV19 and TRBJ1-5; unclear D gene. Germline values: CDR1 LNHDA, CDR2 SQIVND (reference sequence). This CDR3 has 13 amino acids. Trimming stripped 5 bases from V and 4 bases from J, with 9 bases between. In DNA, the CDR3 is TGTGCCAGTAGTTCGGCGTTAAATCAGCCCCAGCATTTT. Protein: CASSSALNQPQHF.

This sequence joins TRBV2 and TRBJ2-2; TRBD1 matches at 7 bases. After removal of 3 bases from V and 4 bases from J, the junction contained 8 bases not matched to a gene. Per the germline V gene, CDR1 is SNHLY and CDR2 is FYNNEI. The CDR3 extends over 16 amino acids. The CDR3 DNA is TGTGCCAGCAGTGAGGAGGACAGGTCAATCACCGGGGAGCTGTTTTTT. It codes for CASSEEDRSITGELFF.

The CDR3 is CASSKSPGLQETQYF. The CDR3 bases are TGTGCCAGCAGCAAAAGTCCAGGACTCCAAGAGACCCAGTACTTC. The chain employs TRBV11-2 and TRBJ2-5, with TRBD2 as a possible D gene (5 bases). In germline, CDR1 is SGHAT, CDR2 FQNNGV. CDR3 length: 15 amino acids. V lost 5 bases and J 1 base, leaving 14 bases between the germline ends.

The gene calls are TRBV7-9 and TRBJ1-2; unclear D gene. Deletions cut 7 bases from V and 2 bases from J, with 17 bases between. CDR1 SEHNR and CDR2 FQNEAQ come from the germline V gene (reference sequence). CDR3 length: 15 residues. This CDR3 is CASNARWGVNYGYTF. As DNA, the CDR3 is TGTGCCAGCAACGCAAGGTGGGGTGTGAACTATGGCTACACCTTC.

This chain links TRBV5-4 with TRBJ1-2; D gene ambiguous. V was cut by 8 bases and J by 4 bases, with 12 bases left in between. The CDR3 loop spans 12 amino acids. The germline CDR1 and CDR2 sequences are SGHNT and YYREEE (reference sequence). The chain's CDR3 is CARPGKTYGYTF. CDR3 in DNA: TGTGCCAGACCAGGAAAGACCTATGGCTACACCTTC.

This clone was seen a handful of times. The chain is built from TRBV2 and TRBJ2-5; possibly TRBD2 for D (7 bases). The CDR3 has 13 amino acids. Germline lookup yields CDR1 SNHLY and CDR2 FYNNEI. V was pared by 8 bases and J by 5 bases, with 15 bases between. The CDR3 coding sequence is TGTGCCAGCCCTAGGGGGGGGGTTGAGACCCAGTACTTC. Its protein product is CASPRGGVETQYF.

There are a few counts of this clone. This chain links TRBV7-9 with TRBJ2-1; 10 bases fit TRBD2. The CDR3 length is 16 residues. V gave up 1 base and J gave up 4 bases; unmatched junction bases: 4. Looked up from germline, CDR1 is SEHNR and CDR2 is FQNEAQ (reference sequence). The CDR3 region has the DNA TGTGCCAGCAGCTTAGGCTCAGCGGGAGGGTACAATGAGCAGTTCTTC. Translation: CASSLGSAGGYNEQFF.

The chain combines TRBV6-4 with TRBJ2-6; TRBD1 matches at 8 bases. J was trimmed by 2 bases and V by 0 bases; bases with no gene match: 0. Per germline, CDR1 MRHNA and CDR2 SNTAGT. The length of the CDR3 is 16 residues. The CDR3 sequence: CASSDSTGAGANVLTF. In nucleotides, the CDR3 is TGTGCCAGCAGTGACTCGACAGGGGCTGGGGCCAACGTCCTGACTTTC.

The rearrangement joins TRBV28 to TRBJ2-1; a possible D gene is TRBD2 (5 bases). Trimming shortened V by 3 bases and J by 1 base, and 10 bases separated the two germline ends. The germline gives CDR1 MDHEN, CDR2 SYDVKM. This CDR3 comprises 15 residues. This chain's CDR3 is CASSFSRGSYNEQFF. The CDR3 DNA reads TGTGCCAGCAGTTTCTCTCGAGGGTCCTACAATGAGCAGTTCTTC.

This clone was detected only once. The J gene is TRBJ2-7, the V gene TRBV27; tentatively, D is TRBD2 (7 bases). Trimming shortened V by 8 bases and J by 3 bases, and 17 bases separated the two germline ends. The CDR3 runs 14 residues. Germline loops: CDR1 MNHEY, CDR2 SMNVEV (reference sequence). The CDR3 sequence: CASGGGGGDYEQYF. CDR3 coding DNA: TGTGCCAGCGGGGGGGGAGGGGGTGACTACGAGCAGTACTTC.

This chain uses TRBV6-1 with TRBJ1-3; D call uncertain. Germline V gene lookup returns CDR1 MNHNS and CDR2 SASEGT. CDR3 size: 15 residues. V lost 4 bases to trimming and J lost 0 bases, with 10 bases between them. The CDR3 protein is CASSGGASSGNTIYF. Written as DNA, the CDR3 is TGTGCCAGCAGTGGAGGAGCCTCCTCTGGAAACACCATATATTTT.

The chain recombines TRBV7-8 with TRBJ2-2; 8 nucleotides line up with TRBD2. The CDR3 runs to 15 residues. Germline CDR1 and CDR2: SGHVS and FQNEAQ. The V and J ends lost 2 bases and 8 bases, in that order; junction bases with no gene match: 7. This CDR3 is CASSLISGLAGELFF. CDR3 DNA sequence: TGTGCCAGCAGCTTAATATCAGGACTAGCTGGGGAGCTGTTTTTT.

The chain carries TRBV6-5 and TRBJ1-4; D is unclear. V gave up 0 bases and J gave up 10 bases, with 15 bases separating them. This CDR3 has 15 amino acids. CDR1 MNHEY and CDR2 SVGAGI come from the germline V gene. In DNA, the CDR3 is TGTGCCAGCAGTTACTCGACCGGGATATACGGAAAACTGTTTTTT. It encodes CASSYSTGIYGKLFF.

J is TRBJ2-4 and V is TRBV2, with 7 bases identical to TRBD1. The germline CDR1 and CDR2 sequences are SNHLY and FYNNEI. V dropped 8 bases and J dropped 3; count of bases not matched to a gene: 7. The CDR3 consists of 14 residues. The CDR3 bases are TGTGCCAGCTACGGACAGGAGGACAAAAACATTCAGTACTTC. Encoded protein: CASYGQEDKNIQYF.

CDR3 coding DNA: TGTGCCAGCAGTCCAGACCCTCCTCGGACAGGGGGCCGGAATGGCTACACCTTC. Translation: CASSPDPPRTGGRNGYTF. The chain combines TRBV28 with TRBJ1-2, with 11 bases aligning to TRBD1. The CDR3 totals 18 residues. V lost 5 bases, J lost 6 bases, and 17 bases stayed unmatched. Germline CDR1 MDHEN, CDR2 SYDVKM.

In this sample, this clone turned up once. The CDR3 DNA sequence: TGTGCCAGCAGTTTATCGGGGTTAACGTCCTACGAGCAGTACTTC. Its protein product is CASSLSGLTSYEQYF. The chain couples TRBV28 to TRBJ2-7, with a tentative D call TRBD2 (5 bases). Germline V CDR1 and CDR2: MDHEN, SYDVKM. The CDR3 has 15 amino acids. The germline V and J ends were trimmed by 1 base and 1 base, with 11 bases remaining between them.